This T cell receptor (beta chain) was recorded in a study of cytomegalovirus exposure and HLA in healthy donors. In the study overall: Of roughly 360 genotyped donors, roughly 80% grouped in the Caucasian-associated ancestry cluster.

The ends were cut back, 3 bases at V and 2 bases at J, with 13 bases in the middle. This CDR3 region has 15 residues. Germline-derived CDR1 and CDR2 are MRHNA and SNTAGT. In this sample, this clone turned up once. Its matching antigen is unknown. PCR involved 60 Vbeta and 13 Jbeta primers. The data were produced by immunoSEQ multiplex PCR, yet TCRdb's version contains in-frame clones alone and is incomplete. The sample has about 98,000 clones, 74% seen once. Overall study results and limits: Reportedly, a later analysis found an Asian-associated ancestry cluster had fewer N-insertions than the roughly 700-donor mean. Researchers reported in a later analysis that a missense DCLRE1C variant was tied to TCR beta V- and J-gene trimming. The HLA-A and HLA-B alleles of most subjects were reportedly predicted accurately from TCR beta sequences.

The sequenced sample was PBMCs. This sequence originates from a male donor in good health and CMV-seronegative. The rearrangement joins TRBV6-4 to TRBJ2-5; D remains unclear. CDR3 protein: CASSDSTPSQETQYF. CDR3 DNA sequence: TGTGCCAGCAGTGATTCGACACCGTCACAAGAGACCCAGTACTTC.